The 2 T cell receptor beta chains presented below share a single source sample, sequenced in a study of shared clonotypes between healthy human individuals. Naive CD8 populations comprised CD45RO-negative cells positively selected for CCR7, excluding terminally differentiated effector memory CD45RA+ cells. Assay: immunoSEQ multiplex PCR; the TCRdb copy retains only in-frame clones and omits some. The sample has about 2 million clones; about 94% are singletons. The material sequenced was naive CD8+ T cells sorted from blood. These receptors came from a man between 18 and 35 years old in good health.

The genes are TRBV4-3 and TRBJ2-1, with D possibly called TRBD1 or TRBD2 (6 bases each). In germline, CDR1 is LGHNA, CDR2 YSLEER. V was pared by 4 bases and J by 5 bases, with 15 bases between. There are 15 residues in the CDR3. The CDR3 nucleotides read TGCGCCAGCAGCCGAGGAGGGGGGAGTGACAATGAGCAGTTCTTC. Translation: CASSRGGGSDNEQFF.

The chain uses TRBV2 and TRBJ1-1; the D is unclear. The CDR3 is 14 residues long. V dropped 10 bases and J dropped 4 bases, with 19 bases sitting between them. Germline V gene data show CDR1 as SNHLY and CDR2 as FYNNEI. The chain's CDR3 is CATGVDEAGTEAFF. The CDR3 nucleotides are TGTGCCACCGGCGTTGACGAGGCGGGCACTGAAGCTTTCTTT. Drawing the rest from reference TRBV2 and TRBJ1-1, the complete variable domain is EPEVTQTPSHQVTQMGQEVILRCVPISNHLYFYWYRQILGQKVEFLVSFYNNEISEKSEIFDDQFSVERPDGSNFTLKIRSTKLEDSAMYFCATGVDEAGTEAFFGQGTRLTVV.